This T cell receptor (beta chain) was profiled in a study of regulatory T cells in long-lasting Graves disease (dated by TCRdb to about 2021). Regarding the complete study: In the newly diagnosed Graves' disease group, patients had been taking antithyroid drugs for less than 3 months. The study took place in China and was registered as a clinical trial. A total of about 33 samples were covered by TCR sequencing, comprising some 13 persistent and approximately 20 newly diagnosed Graves' disease patients. This study used TCR sequencing and RNA sequencing of peripheral blood to compare persistent Graves' disease patients against newly diagnosed Graves' disease patients.

On the study overall, not on this receptor specifically: As a limitation, the authors acknowledged that the small sample size may reduce accuracy. Persistent Graves' disease patients showed lower TCR Shannon entropy and fewer highly expanded clones than newly diagnosed patients, suggesting clonal expansion. More public clonotypes were shared among persistent patients (more than 2,500) than among newly diagnosed patients (roughly 1,000). Only peripheral blood was studied, because thyroid tissue, the primary lesion, was inaccessible. Sequencing and analysis were restricted to the TCR beta chain.

The sample's time point label, in plain terms: newly diagnosed GD, antithyroid drugs for less than 3 months. For both TCR sequencing and RNA sequencing, RNA was extracted from PBMCs using TRIzol. Graves' disease was diagnosed according to American Thyroid Association guidelines. Patients for the study were recruited at an endocrinology department in Xi'an, China. From each patient, 7.5 to 9.5 milliliters of peripheral blood was collected into an EDTA anticoagulant tube. Ficoll Paque Plus density gradient separation was used to isolate PBMCs, and no further T cell sorting was done. An Agilent 2100 Bioanalyzer and agarose gel were used to check RNA quality, while a NanoDrop 2000 measured RNA concentration. Library preparation used multiplex PCR. Sequencing relied on an Illumina HiSeq 4000. iRepertoire HTBI primers and Arm-PCR amplification of CDR3 regions were used to construct TCR beta libraries. Before sequencing, the PCR products underwent gel purification. As for the authors' bioinformatics: Across samples, roughly 60 TRBV and approximately 15 TRBJ segments were identified and used for gene usage analysis of CDR3 amino acid clonotypes. COPE and FqMerger were used to merge filtered high-quality paired reads into contigs. BLAST was used to align contigs to IMGT TRBV, TRBD and TRBJ reference genes, and CDR3 was defined according to IMGT. Any clonotype with a frequency above 0.1% was counted as a highly expanded clone. Shannon entropy served as the measure of repertoire diversity, while the Gini coefficient captured V-J evenness. Public clonotypes were defined as clonotypes shared by more than one individual. TCRdb trimmed public reads at Q25 via fastp, called clones via MiXCR and kept in-frame beta chains. Each CDR3 protein appears once, grouped with its most common genes and DNA. The V and J calls follow TCRdb's processing rather than the paper's. Here the sample has roughly 510,000 distinct CDR3 sequences; 16% occur a single time. 12% of the sample rests with the top ten.

This clonotype was observed at least ten times. This clone's antigen is unknown. There are no base qualities to consult, and no much larger clone falls within one base. The data were also submitted as part of a second study, on T cells in Graves' hyperthyroidism and ophthalmopathy. From that second study: Stable Graves' hyperthyroidism was defined as the absence of progression to ophthalmopathy over 18 months of follow-up. The hyperthyroidism patients were between 18 and 65 years old and newly diagnosed, with a disease duration of less than 2 months. Patients with uncontrolled infections, other autoimmune diseases, pregnancy or lactation were excluded. Diagnoses were established on the basis of clinical symptoms, serum thyroxine and TRAb, thyroid ultrasound, and orbital computed tomography. A first-round RT-PCR of the TCR CDR3 used the HTBI primer set with the Qiagen OneStep RT-PCR kit. Most expanded thyroid clonotypes (frequency above 0.001) were also found in blood, which suggests that blood repertoires may mirror thyroid immune responses. In cross-validation, a model built on a 13 V-J signature told ophthalmopathy apart from stable hyperthyroidism with 85% to 90% sensitivity and roughly 81% specificity, and in testing the same model reached 80%/75%. During validation, the model predicted progression to ophthalmopathy a median of approximately 7 months ahead of onset, with more than 55% sensitivity and 72% to 85% specificity. TCR V-J signatures able to tell the groups apart were searched for in a discovery cohort of 95 to 100 patients, of whom more than 40 had Graves' ophthalmopathy and 55 to 65 had stable Graves' hyperthyroidism. Prospective prediction of ophthalmopathy was tested in an independent validation cohort of approximately 19 hyperthyroidism patients and 15 to 17 patients who later progressed to ophthalmopathy. The 100 discovery patients were randomly split 7:3 into training and test sets. In six Graves' hyperthyroidism patients, the study also compared T-cell repertoires from thyroid tissue with T-cell repertoires from blood. Following sampling, methimazole starting at 30 mg daily was given to hyperthyroidism patients, and high-dose intravenous methylprednisolone was given to ophthalmopathy patients. Libraries were constructed in a second round of multiplex PCR, after which size selection and purification were carried out. The libraries were sequenced on an Illumina HiSeq2000 using paired-end 100 bp reads. SOAPnuke was used to process the raw data, removing reads that contained adapters or uncalled bases, had a mean Phred below 15, or lacked an exact match to the constant primer or identifier. High-quality paired reads were merged using COPE v1.2.5, and each unique nucleotide sequence was defined as a clonotype. MiTCR v1.1 was used to align the clonotypes against IMGT TRBV, TRBD and TRBJ reference segments. The analysis included only V-J combinations with a frequency above 0.0001, which together covered 99% to 99.2% of the repertoires. A TCS score was defined as the ratio between F50 (clonal expansion) and ExV (chaos), using BLOSUM62-based TCRdist between CDR3 peptides within each V-J. Welch's t-statistics and random forest reduced 500 to 650 V-J features to 13, which were used in a naive Bayes classifier (R e1071). Sample size was not statistically predetermined, and investigators were not blinded to group allocation. The paper describes TCR Vbeta CDR3 sequencing of roughly 130 peripheral blood samples, made up of under 50 ophthalmopathy patients, 70 to 75 hyperthyroidism patients and 17 progressor patients.

The starting material was peripheral blood mononuclear cells (PBMCs), obtained at new diagnosis, from a patient treated with antithyroid drugs. The receptor comes from a man between 18 and 35 years old with Graves disease. Donor details come from another sample of the same person, matched by shared clones.

The CDR3: CASSSSWREETDTQYF. The DNA is TGTGCCAGCAGCTCCAGTTGGCGGGAGGAGACAGATACGCAGTATTTT. This receptor chain uses TRBV11-2 and TRBJ2-3; the central 8 bases match TRBD2. Germline trimming amounts to 4 bases on V and 3 bases on J, with 9 as the count of junction bases outside the gene matches. CDR1 SGHAT and CDR2 FQNNGV are derived from the germline V gene. The CDR3, cysteine through phenylalanine, is 16 amino acids long. Only the CDR3 DNA is retained, 48 bases long and in frame from the first base. Full variable domain (CDR3 extended with the reference TRBV11-2 and TRBJ2-3 proteins): EAGVAQSPRYKIIEKRQSVAFWCNPISGHATLYWYQQILGQGPKLLIQFQNNGVVDDSQLPKDRFSAERLKGVDSTLKIQPAKLEDSAVYLCASSSSWREETDTQYFGPGTRLTVL.